The rows below give T cell receptor beta chains drawn from one sample of a study of T cell responses to AZD1222 COVID-19 vaccine. Method: immunoSEQ multiplex PCR; TCRdb's copy keeps in-frame clones and lacks some. The sample records around 150,000 clones, more than 85% being singletons. The specimen comprised peripheral blood, sampled 28 days after the second AZD1222 dose. These TCRs come from an adult who received the AZD1222 COVID-19 vaccine. Both conserved end residues are part of each CDR3. A D gene is named only where the DNA matches it firmly. Where a row states a size, it is once, few, many or the class of an expanded clone; other rows omit it.

clone size | D gene | J gene | V gene | CDR3 DNA | CDR3 protein
- | - | TRBJ2-1 | TRBV28 | TGTGCCAGCAGCCTCCCCGGTTACAATGAGCAGTTCTTC | CASSLPGYNEQFF
- | - | TRBJ2-2 | TRBV28 | TGTGCCAGCAGGTCCTGGGCGGACACCGGGGAGCTGTTTTTT | CASRSWADTGELFF
- | TRBD1 | TRBJ2-5 | TRBV28 | TGTGCCAGCAGTCCGCCTGTGGCAGGGGGCGAGGGAGAGACCCAGTACTTC | CASSPPVAGGEGETQYF
- | TRBD1 | TRBJ1-2 | TRBV3-1/TRBV3-2 | TGTGCCAGCAGCCAAGATTCGGGACAGGGGGCAAACTATGGCTACACCTTC | CASSQDSGQGANYGYTF
- | - | TRBJ2-3 | TRBV19 | TGTGCCAGTAGTCTCATCGCAGGGATCACAGATACGCAGTATTTT | CASSLIAGITDTQYF
- | - | TRBJ2-7 | TRBV7-4 | TGTGCCAGCAGCTTAGGGACAGACTCCTACGAGCAGTACTTC | CASSLGTDSYEQYF
- | - | TRBJ2-4 | TRBV12-5 | TGTGCTAGTGGTTCCCCTTTTGGACAGCCAGGCTCCAAAAACATTCAGTACTTC | CASGSPFGQPGSKNIQYF
- | - | TRBJ1-1 | TRBV15 | TGTGCCACTACCGCTGGCGACTTTGGGAACACTGAAGCTTTCTTT | CATTAGDFGNTEAFF
- | - | TRBJ1-1 | TRBV4-1 | TGCGCCAGCAGCCCCTTGGGGACCATGAACACTGAAGCTTTCTTT | CASSPLGTMNTEAFF
- | TRBD2 | TRBJ2-1 | TRBV3-1/TRBV3-2 | TGTGCCAGCAGCCCTCTAGCGGGGGTAGGGAATGAGCAGTTCTTC | CASSPLAGVGNEQFF
- | TRBD2 | TRBJ2-7 | TRBV5-1 | TGCGCCAGCAGTCCCGGGACTATCTCCTACGAGCAGTACTTC | CASSPGTISYEQYF
- | - | TRBJ2-1 | TRBV19 | TGTGCCAGTAAAATCAGCGCCTCCTACAATGAGCAGTTCTTC | CASKISASYNEQFF
- | TRBD2 | TRBJ2-5 | TRBV6-5 | TGTGCCAGCAGTTTCGGGGGGTCGCTCCAAGAGACCCAGTACTTC | CASSFGGSLQETQYF
- | TRBD1 | TRBJ1-1 | TRBV28 | TGTGCCAGCGTTTGGGACAGGGGACGACCTTTCACTGAAGCTTTCTTT | CASVWDRGRPFTEAFF
- | TRBD2 | TRBJ2-1 | TRBV10-3 | TGTGCCATCAGTGACGGCGGGAGGGTCTACAATGAGCAGTTCTTC | CAISDGGRVYNEQFF
once | - | TRBJ2-2 | TRBV6-6 | TGTGCCAGCAGTAGACTAGTAGCCCCTCCTACCGGGGAGCTGTTTTTT | CASSRLVAPPTGELFF
- | TRBD1 | TRBJ2-7 | TRBV5-1 | TGCGCCAGCAGCCCGATGACAGGGGGCCGGGACGAGCAGTACTTC | CASSPMTGGRDEQYF
- | TRBD1 | TRBJ2-1 | TRBV18 | TGTGCCAGCTCACTCCGGGACAGGGGAAGCTCCTACAATGAGCAGTTCTTC | CASSLRDRGSSYNEQFF
- | - | TRBJ1-6 | TRBV18 | TGTGCCAGCTCACCACCTAACGGCTATAATTCACCCCTCCACTTT | CASSPPNGYNSPLHF
- | - | TRBJ1-2 | TRBV6-6 | TGTGCCAGCAGTGGGGGCCCTTATGGCTACACCTTC | CASSGGPYGYTF
- | - | TRBJ1-1 | TRBV5-5 | TGTGCCAGCGGACACACTGAAGCTTTCTTT | CASGHTEAFF
- | TRBD2 | TRBJ2-1 | TRBV6-5 | TGTGTGAGCGGGACGGCTAGTGAGCAGTTCTTC | CVSGTASEQFF
- | - | TRBJ2-2 | TRBV21-1 | TGTGCCAGCAGCAACCGGGACAGGGATAACACCGGGGAGCTGTTTTTT | CASSNRDRDNTGELFF
- | TRBD1 | TRBJ1-2 | TRBV3-1/TRBV3-2 | TGTGCCAGCAGCCACCCGGGACAGGGGCCCAACTATGGCTACACCTTC | CASSHPGQGPNYGYTF
- | - | TRBJ2-1 | TRBV4-2 | TGTGCCAGCAGCCAACCATGGGAGAATGAGCAGTTCTTC | CASSQPWENEQFF
- | TRBD1 | TRBJ2-7 | TRBV6-6 | TGTGCCAGCGGAGCCCGACAGGGGACCTACGAGCAGTACTTC | CASGARQGTYEQYF
- | - | TRBJ2-3 | TRBV5-6 | TGTGCCAGCAGCTGGGACTCTCCGGCAGATACGCAGTATTTT | CASSWDSPADTQYF
- | - | TRBJ1-5 | TRBV19 | TGTGCCAGTAGTGCCCAAGTGGGTCAGCCCCAGCATTTT | CASSAQVGQPQHF
- | TRBD2 | TRBJ2-5 | TRBV5-1 | TGCGCCAGCAGCTGGATCCCTAGTAGGATAGCGGGAGGTCAAGAGACCCAGTACTTC | CASSWIPSRIAGGQETQYF
- | - | TRBJ2-7 | TRBV30 | TGTGCCTGGAGCCAGGGTCGGACCTACGAGCAGTACTTC | CAWSQGRTYEQYF
once | - | TRBJ1-5 | TRBV5-1 | TGCGCCAGCAGCTTGGCCGCTGGATCTCAGCCCCAGCATTTT | CASSLAAGSQPQHF
- | - | TRBJ2-1 | TRBV24-1 | TGTGCCACCAGTGATTCATCCTACAATGAGCAGTTCTTC | CATSDSSYNEQFF
- | TRBD1 | TRBJ1-4 | TRBV3-1/TRBV3-2 | TGTGCCACCTCAACAGGGGATTTTGGGGAAAAACTGTTTTTT | CATSTGDFGEKLFF
- | - | TRBJ2-7 | TRBV27 | TGTGCCAGCAGTACCCGGGACACCTTCTCCTACGAGCAGTACTTC | CASSTRDTFSYEQYF
- | - | TRBJ1-2 | TRBV10-3 | TGTGCCATCAGTTCCGACAGGACAAACTATGGCTACACCTTC | CAISSDRTNYGYTF